These 30 T cell receptor beta chains were all obtained from the same sample, sequenced in a study of blood T cell repertoires in COVID-19. Clones were read by immunoSEQ multiplex PCR, and TCRdb kept only the in-frame ones, dropping some. The data contain 220,000 or so clones, 70% to 90% of them singletons. The sequenced sample consisted of PBMCs or T cells enriched from blood (not recorded which). The source is a man aged 45-65 years who had been exposed to COVID-19.

The gene calls are TRBV19 and TRBJ2-3; D is unresolved. Germline V lookup: CDR1 LNHDA, CDR2 SQIVND (reference sequence). The CDR3 covers 14 residues. Trimming cost V 3 bases and J 4 bases, with 11 bases left between them. CDR3 nucleotides: TGTGCCAGTAGTATCGTGGCCCCTGCAGATACGCAGTATTTT. Translated: CASSIVAPADTQYF.

This chain joins TRBV27 and TRBJ1-6, with 7 bases lining up with TRBD1. The CDR3 loop spans 15 amino acids. Trimming took 5 bases from V and 7 from J; bases not matched to a gene: 8. Per germline, CDR1 MNHEY and CDR2 SMNVEV (reference sequence). The CDR3 DNA sequence: TGTGCCAGCAGTATGATCCGGGACAGCAATTCACCCCTCCACTTT. It translates to CASSMIRDSNSPLHF.

The chain links TRBV5-6 to TRBJ1-3, with D perhaps TRBD1 (5 bases). Trimming took 3 bases from V and 0 from J, leaving 10 bases between them. In germline, CDR1 is SGHDT, CDR2 YYEEEE. This CDR3 region has 15 residues. The CDR3 loop is CASSYRYHSGNTIYF. DNA for the CDR3: TGTGCCAGCAGCTACAGGTACCACTCTGGAAACACCATATATTTT.

This clone was found a few times. The rearrangement joins TRBV5-1 to TRBJ2-3; 7 nucleotides agree with TRBD1. The CDR3 has 15 residues. From germline, CDR1 is SGHRS and CDR2 YFSETQ. V shed 3 bases and J 1 base; nucleotides not matched to a gene: 5. The DNA of the CDR3 is TGCGCCAGCAGCTCGACAGGGCCTCGCACAGATACGCAGTATTTT. Translation gives CASSSTGPRTDTQYF. The full variable domain, completed using reference TRBV5-1 and TRBJ2-3, is KAGVTQTPRYLIKTRGQQVTLSCSPISGHRSVSWYQQTPGQGLQFLFEYFSETQRNKGNFPGRFSGRQFSNSRSEMNVSTLELGDSALYLCASSSTGPRTDTQYFGPGTRLTVL.

The chain carries TRBV12-5 and TRBJ2-1, with D possibly matching TRBD1 (6 bases). The CDR3 sequence is 13 residues long. CDR1 and CDR2 from the germline V gene are LGHNT and FRNRAP. With 2 bases removed from V and 8 bases from J, the gap between germline ends came to 10 bases. CDR3 sequence: CASGLTGMDEQFF. The DNA of the CDR3 is TGTGCTAGTGGTTTGACAGGGATGGATGAGCAGTTCTTC. Combining the CDR3 with reference TRBV12-5 and TRBJ2-1 gives the whole variable domain DARVTQTPRHKVTEMGQEVTMRCQPILGHNTVFWYRQTMMQGLELLAYFRNRAPLDDSGMPKDRFSAEMPDATLATLKIQPSEPRDSAVYFCASGLTGMDEQFFGPGTRLTVL.

This rearrangement joins TRBV27 to TRBJ2-3, with 11 bases matching TRBD2. Trimming removed 4 bases from V and 6 bases from J; junction bases left unmatched: 9. Germline V gene lookup returns CDR1 MNHEY and CDR2 SMNVEV (reference sequence). The CDR3 extends over 16 amino acids. CDR3 bases: TGTGCCAGCAGTTATGAACTAGCGGGAGTGTGGGATACGCAGTATTTT. It codes for CASSYELAGVWDTQYF.

This chain joins TRBV3-1 (or the pseudogene TRBV3-2) and TRBJ1-1; perhaps TRBD1 as D (6 bases). Per germline, CDR1 LGHDT and CDR2 YNNKEL (reference sequence). The CDR3 covers 13 residues. V was clipped by 6 bases and J by 7 bases, with 15 bases between them. The CDR3 DNA reads as TGTGCCAGCAGGCAGGGGCCCCGATTTGAAGCTTTCTTT. It codes for CASRQGPRFEAFF.

The gene calls are TRBV5-1 and TRBJ1-2, with D possibly TRBD1 on 5 matching bases. Germline CDR1 is SGHRS and CDR2 is YFSETQ. The CDR3 loop spans 13 amino acids. V shed 3 bases and J shed 4 bases, with 10 bases lying between them. The chain's CDR3 is CASSSGDFYGYTF. CDR3 in DNA: TGCGCCAGCAGCTCCGGGGACTTCTATGGCTACACCTTC.

V and J are TRBV5-1 and TRBJ2-2; a possible D gene is TRBD1 (7 bases). The V and J ends lost 3 bases and 3 bases respectively, with 9 bases between them. Germline V gene sequence: CDR1 SGHRS, CDR2 YFSETQ. The CDR3 totals 14 residues. This CDR3 reads CASSSRGDTGELFF. The CDR3 DNA sequence: TGCGCCAGCAGCTCCAGGGGGGACACCGGGGAGCTGTTTTTT.

The chain couples TRBV10-3 to TRBJ1-5; the D is unclear. Trimming stripped 5 bases from V and 2 bases from J, with 7 bases between. The CDR3 has 13 residues. The germline V gene has CDR1 ENHRY and CDR2 SYGVKD. The CDR3 DNA reads TGTGCCATCAGTCACGGGGGCAATCAGCCCCAGCATTTT. It translates to CAISHGGNQPQHF.

A remark on this clone: Other DNA sequences of this sample code for an identical CDR3. This chain connects TRBV6-5 to TRBJ1-5; D unclear. CDR3 length equals 15 residues. V shed 0 bases and J shed 5 bases, with 11 bases lying between them. Germline loops: CDR1 MNHEY, CDR2 SVGAGI. The CDR3, as DNA: TGTGCCAGCAGTTACTCGGGTCGGGTTGATCAGCCCCAGCATTTT. It codes for CASSYSGRVDQPQHF.

The gene calls are TRBV5-5 and TRBJ2-1; TRBD1 matches 7 bases. J lost 1 base, V lost 0 bases, and 1 base had no gene match. The CDR3 has 15 residues. Germline V gene data show CDR1 as SGHKS and CDR2 as YYEKEE (reference sequence). CDR3 sequence: CASSLDRGSYNEQFF. The CDR3 coding sequence is TGTGCCAGCAGCTTGGACAGGGGATCCTACAATGAGCAGTTCTTC.

This sequence joins TRBV3-1 (or the pseudogene TRBV3-2) and TRBJ2-3; 11 bases are a match to TRBD2. The CDR3 totals 16 residues. Germline CDR1 is LGHDT and CDR2 is YNNKEL (reference sequence). V was pared by 4 bases and J by 6 bases, with 9 bases of the junction left unmatched. CDR3 DNA sequence: TGTGCCAGCAGCCCCTGGGGGACTAGCGGAGGGGATACGCAGTATTTT. It is translated as CASSPWGTSGGDTQYF.

The chain couples TRBV18 to TRBJ2-1, with 7 bases matching TRBD2. CDR3 length equals 12 residues. CDR1 and CDR2 (germline): KGHSH, LQKENI. The V segment lost 2 bases and the J segment 10 bases; nucleotides outside the gene matches: 2. Here the CDR3 DNA reads TGTGCCAGCTCACCAAGGGAGGGGGAGCAGTTCTTC. This translates into CASSPREGEQFF.

The table lists this clone with a few counts. The V gene is TRBV12-5, the J gene TRBJ1-4, with D unclear. CDR3 length: 13 amino acids. Trimming took off 3 bases at V and 7 bases at J, with 9 bases between the two ends. Germline-derived CDR1 and CDR2 are LGHNT and FRNRAP. The DNA for the CDR3 is TGTGCTAGTGGTTTCGGGGTTAGTGAAAAACTGTTTTTT. Residues: CASGFGVSEKLFF.

The CDR3 sequence is CASSLGGQGSGIQYF. The CDR3 DNA follows: TGTGCCAGCAGCTTGGGTGGACAGGGATCGGGCATTCAGTACTTC. The chain recombines TRBV5-4 with TRBJ2-4; TRBD1 matches at 8 bases. In germline, CDR1 is SGHNT, CDR2 YYREEE (reference sequence). This CDR3 is 15 amino acids long. J gave up 9 bases and V 0 bases, and 8 bases lay outside the gene matches. Looking up the rest from reference TRBV5-4 and TRBJ2-4 gives the full variable domain: ETGVTQSPTHLIKTRGQQVTLRCSSQSGHNTVSWYQQALGQGPQFIFQYYREEENGRGNFPPRFSGLQFPNYSSELNVNALELDDSALYLCASSLGGQGSGIQYFGAGTRLSVL.

The chain combines TRBV7-9 with TRBJ2-7; 7 nucleotides agree with TRBD1. V was clipped by 4 bases and J by 12 bases; unmatched bases: 18. Germline values: CDR1 SEHNR, CDR2 FQNEAQ (reference sequence). The CDR3 has 15 residues. In DNA, the CDR3 is TGTGCCAGCAGCTCGACAGGGTCGCCTACGAGCAAGTGGTACTTC. Its translation: CASSSTGSPTSKWYF.

The chain combines TRBV5-1 with TRBJ1-6; TRBD1 matches at 8 bases. Trimming took 0 bases from V and 6 from J; bases not matched to a gene: 8. Germline lookup yields CDR1 SGHRS and CDR2 YFSETQ. The CDR3 totals 17 residues. CDR3 in DNA: TGCGCCAGCAGCTTGGAGCCGGGACAGGCCCGTAATTCACCCCTCCACTTT. Its protein is CASSLEPGQARNSPLHF. Looking up the rest from reference TRBV5-1 and TRBJ1-6 gives the full variable domain: KAGVTQTPRYLIKTRGQQVTLSCSPISGHRSVSWYQQTPGQGLQFLFEYFSETQRNKGNFPGRFSGRQFSNSRSEMNVSTLELGDSALYLCASSLEPGQARNSPLHFGNGTRLTVT.

The chain uses TRBV3-1 (or the pseudogene TRBV3-2) and TRBJ1-3; D possibly corresponds to TRBD1 (6 bases). Germline CDR1 reads LGHDT; CDR2 reads YNNKEL (reference sequence). This CDR3 has 14 amino acids. The V end lost 2 bases, the J end lost 4 bases, and 9 bases lay between the germline ends. The CDR3 nucleotides are TGTGCCAGCAGCCAAACAGGGTCAGGAAACACCATATATTTT. Protein sequence: CASSQTGSGNTIYF.

This chain uses TRBV18 with TRBJ1-1, with D perhaps TRBD1 (6 bases). Germline CDR1 reads KGHSH; CDR2 reads LQKENI. V shed 3 bases and J shed 5 bases, with 13 bases lying between them. The CDR3 spans 14 residues. This CDR3 is CASSPSMGATEAFF. In nucleotides, the CDR3 is TGTGCCAGCTCACCCTCGATGGGGGCGACTGAAGCTTTCTTT. Full variable domain (rest looked up from reference TRBV18 and TRBJ1-1): NAGVMQNPRHLVRRRGQEARLRCSPMKGHSHVYWYRQLPEEGLKFMVYLQKENIIDESGMPKERFSAEFPKEGPSILRIQQVVRGDSAAYFCASSPSMGATEAFFGQGTRLTVV.

The chain carries TRBV28 and TRBJ1-4, with 8 bases that match TRBD1. This CDR3 comprises 14 residues. Germline CDR1 and CDR2: MDHEN and SYDVKM. V gave up 5 bases and J gave up 8 bases; unmatched junction bases: 7. The CDR3 sequence: CASSGQGDGEKLFF. In DNA form, the CDR3 reads TGTGCCAGCAGTGGACAGGGTGACGGCGAAAAACTGTTTTTT.

This clone was recorded a few times. J is TRBJ1-6 and V is TRBV30, with 11 bases fitting TRBD1. Germline V lookup: CDR1 GTSNPN, CDR2 SVGIG (reference sequence). V trimming: 3 bases; J trimming: 9 bases; junction bases outside the gene matches: 7. This CDR3 is 15 amino acids long. DNA for the CDR3: TGTGCCTGGAGCACGCCCGGGACAGGGGGTTCACCCCTCCACTTT. This codes for CAWSTPGTGGSPLHF. The complete variable domain, with remaining parts taken from reference TRBV30 and TRBJ1-6, reads SQTIHQWPATLVQPVGSPLSLECTVEGTSNPNLYWYRQAAGRGLQLLFYSVGIGQISSEVPQNLSASRPQDRQFILSSKKLLLSDSGFYLCAWSTPGTGGSPLHFGNGTRLTVT.

The chain joins TRBV10-3 to TRBJ1-1; D is possibly TRBD1 (5 bases). Germline CDR1 and CDR2: ENHRY and SYGVKD. The CDR3 spans 17 residues. The V end was cut by 2 bases, the J end by 5 bases, with 21 bases between. The CDR3 DNA reads as TGTGCCATCAGTGAGATCAGGCTAAGTGATCGGGGGACTGAAGCTTTCTTT. This translates into CAISEIRLSDRGTEAFF.

This rearrangement joins TRBV11-2 to TRBJ2-3, with D uncertain. The CDR3 length is 15 residues. CDR1 SGHAT and CDR2 FQNNGV come from the germline V gene. V lost 2 bases and J 4 bases, leaving 13 bases between the germline ends. CDR3 residues: CASSLLGSSADTQYF. In DNA form, the CDR3 reads TGTGCCAGCAGCTTACTGGGCAGCTCGGCAGATACGCAGTATTTT.

CDR3 bases: TGTGCCAGCGCTTACGGGGACAGTTCCTTCTCTGGAAACACCATATATTTT. Its protein is CASAYGDSSFSGNTIYF. The chain combines TRBV7-2 with TRBJ1-3; 7 bases are a match to TRBD1. The germline gives CDR1 SGHTA, CDR2 FQGNSA. This CDR3 has 17 amino acids. Trimming at V came to 8 bases and at J to 0 bases, leaving 13 bases not matched to a gene.

This clone was counted a single time. The J gene is TRBJ2-7, the V gene TRBV3-1 (or the pseudogene TRBV3-2); possibly TRBD2 for D (5 bases). This CDR3 is built from 14 residues. Trimming pared 4 bases from V and 2 bases from J, leaving 12 bases between. Germline CDR1 LGHDT, CDR2 YNNKEL (reference sequence). CDR3 region: CASSRQPSPYEQYF. CDR3 DNA: TGTGCCAGCAGCCGCCAGCCTAGCCCCTACGAGCAGTACTTC.

V and J are TRBV6-5 and TRBJ1-1; D ambiguous. This CDR3 is built from 15 residues. Germline V gene lookup returns CDR1 MNHEY and CDR2 SVGAGI. V dropped 0 bases and J dropped 4 bases, with 12 bases sitting between them. CDR3 DNA sequence: TGTGCCAGCAGTTACTCGGGCATCCTGATCACTGAAGCTTTCTTT. This codes for CASSYSGILITEAFF.

This chain uses TRBV5-1 with TRBJ2-6, with TRBD1 as a possible D gene (6 bases). V was cut by 0 bases and J by 0 bases, with 7 bases left in between. Germline V lookup: CDR1 SGHRS, CDR2 YFSETQ. The CDR3 has 16 residues. The chain's CDR3 is CASSLEGGSGANVLTF. The CDR3, as DNA: TGCGCCAGCAGCTTGGAAGGGGGCTCTGGGGCCAACGTCCTGACTTTC.

The chain has TRBV7-9 and TRBJ2-2; 7 bases fit TRBD2. Unmatched junction bases numbered 8, after V lost 10 bases and J lost 6 bases. Germline-derived CDR1 and CDR2 are SEHNR and FQNEAQ (reference sequence). This CDR3 region has 13 residues. The CDR3 loop reads CATNAGAPGELFF. The CDR3, as DNA: TGTGCCACCAACGCGGGAGCCCCCGGGGAGCTGTTTTTT.

The count of this clone is one. The chain has TRBV18 and TRBJ1-2; 9 bases align to TRBD1. Per germline, CDR1 KGHSH and CDR2 LQKENI. This CDR3 has 15 amino acids. With V trimmed by 4 bases and J by 6 bases, 9 bases remained unmatched. The CDR3 coding sequence is TGTGCCAGCTCACTCGGGACAGGGTTTGCTCATGGCTACACCTTC. Protein: CASSLGTGFAHGYTF. Full variable domain (missing parts from reference TRBV18 and TRBJ1-2): NAGVMQNPRHLVRRRGQEARLRCSPMKGHSHVYWYRQLPEEGLKFMVYLQKENIIDESGMPKERFSAEFPKEGPSILRIQQVVRGDSAAYFCASSLGTGFAHGYTFGSGTRLTVV.